This TCR beta chain emerged from a study of PD-L1 blockade in urothelial cancer. Study summary: Males with bladder-origin urothelial cancer made up about 90% of the 29 patients. Analyses used blood from 3 weeks (second dose) and 6 weeks after treatment start. Prior chemotherapy in patients spanned 0 to 3 regimens. Blood samples had a median of around 150,000 T cells.

V shed 6 bases and J 5 bases; nucleotides not matched to a gene: 4. Germline V gene data show CDR1 as LGHNA and CDR2 as YNFKEQ. The CDR3 spans 14 residues. TCRdb's copy holds only in-frame clones and misses some; the assay was immunoSEQ multiplex PCR. The table shows approximately 48,000 clones, with approximately 83% occurring only once. Source: PBMCs, taken around atezolizumab (anti-PD-L1) treatment. This receptor was taken from a man aged 60-69 years with urothelial cancer. The V call is TRBV4-2, the J call TRBJ2-1; 10 bases match TRBD2. As DNA, the CDR3 is TGTGCCAGCAGATCTAGCGGGAGTAACAATGAGCAGTTCTTC. This translates into CASRSSGSNNEQFF.